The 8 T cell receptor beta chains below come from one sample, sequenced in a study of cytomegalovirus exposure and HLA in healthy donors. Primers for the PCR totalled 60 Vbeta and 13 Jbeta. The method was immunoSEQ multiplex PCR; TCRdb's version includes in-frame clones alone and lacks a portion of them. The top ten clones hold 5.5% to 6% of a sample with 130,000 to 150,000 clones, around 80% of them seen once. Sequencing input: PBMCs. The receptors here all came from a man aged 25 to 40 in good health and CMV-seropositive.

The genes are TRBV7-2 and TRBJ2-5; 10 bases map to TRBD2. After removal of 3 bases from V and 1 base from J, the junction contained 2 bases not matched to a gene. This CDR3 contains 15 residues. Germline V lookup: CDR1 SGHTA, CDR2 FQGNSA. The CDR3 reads CASSFRTSGQETQYF. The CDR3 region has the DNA TGTGCCAGCAGCTTCCGGACTAGCGGCCAAGAGACCCAGTACTTC.

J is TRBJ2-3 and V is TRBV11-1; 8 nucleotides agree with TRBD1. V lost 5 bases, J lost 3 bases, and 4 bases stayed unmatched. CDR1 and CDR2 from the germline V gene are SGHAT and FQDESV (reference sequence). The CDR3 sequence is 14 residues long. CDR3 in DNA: TGTGCCAGCAGCCGACAGGGGACGACAGATACGCAGTATTTT. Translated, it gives CASSRQGTTDTQYF.

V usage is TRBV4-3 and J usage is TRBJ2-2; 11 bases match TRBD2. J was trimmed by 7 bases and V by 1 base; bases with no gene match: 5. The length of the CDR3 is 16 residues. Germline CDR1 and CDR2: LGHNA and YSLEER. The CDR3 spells CASSQALAGVDGELFF. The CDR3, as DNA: TGCGCCAGCAGCCAAGCACTAGCGGGGGTAGACGGGGAGCTGTTTTTT.

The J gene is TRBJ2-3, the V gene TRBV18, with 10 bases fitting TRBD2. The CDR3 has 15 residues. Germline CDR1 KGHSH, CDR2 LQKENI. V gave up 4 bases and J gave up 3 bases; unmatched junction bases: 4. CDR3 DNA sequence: TGTGCCAGCTCACAACTAGCGGGGACTACAGATACGCAGTATTTT. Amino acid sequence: CASSQLAGTTDTQYF.

The CDR3 nucleotides are TGCGCCAGCAGCCCAAGGGGAGGGGACACCGGGGAGCTGTTTTTT. Translating gives CASSPRGGDTGELFF. The gene calls are TRBV4-3 and TRBJ2-2, with TRBD2 matching over 7 bases. CDR1 is LGHNA, CDR2 YSLEER, per germline. The CDR3 loop spans 15 amino acids. V trimming: 4 bases; J trimming: 3 bases; junction bases outside the gene matches: 5.

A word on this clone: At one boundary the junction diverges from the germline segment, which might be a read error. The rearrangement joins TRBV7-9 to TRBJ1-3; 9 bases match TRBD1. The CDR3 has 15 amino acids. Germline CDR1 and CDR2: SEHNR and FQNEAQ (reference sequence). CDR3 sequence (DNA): TGTTCCAGCAGCGGCGGACAGGGGATTGGAAACACCATATATTTT. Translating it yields CSSSGGQGIGNTIYF.

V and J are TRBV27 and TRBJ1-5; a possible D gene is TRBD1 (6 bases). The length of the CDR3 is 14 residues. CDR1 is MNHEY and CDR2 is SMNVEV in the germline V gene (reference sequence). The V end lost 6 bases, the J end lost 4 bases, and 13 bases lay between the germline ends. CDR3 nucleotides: TGTGCCAGCAGCCCGACAGGCCTGAATCAGCCCCAGCATTTT. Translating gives CASSPTGLNQPQHF.

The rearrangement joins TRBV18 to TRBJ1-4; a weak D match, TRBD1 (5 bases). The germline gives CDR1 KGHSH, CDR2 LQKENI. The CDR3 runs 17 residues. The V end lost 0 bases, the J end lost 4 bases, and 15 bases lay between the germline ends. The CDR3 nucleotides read TGTGCCAGCTCACCACCGGTCGGGGGATTCGGTAATGAAAAACTGTTTTTT. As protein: CASSPPVGGFGNEKLFF.